Presented here are 9 T cell receptor beta chains from one specimen sequenced in a study of long-term antiretroviral therapy in people with HIV. Survey-level immunoSEQ v3.0 assays were run. Clones were read by immunoSEQ multiplex PCR, and TCRdb kept only the in-frame ones, dropping some. The data contain 20,000 to 30,000 clones, about 86% of them singletons. The source was unsorted PBMCs, collected 1.2 years after starting antiretroviral therapy. Every receptor here comes from a man aged 50-60 years with HIV.

The chain joins TRBV19 to TRBJ2-7; D is unresolved. Germline CDR1 is LNHDA and CDR2 is SQIVND (reference sequence). The CDR3 covers 15 residues. V lost 3 bases, J lost 0 bases, and 12 bases lay in between. CDR3 sequence reads: CASSMNYLSSYEQYF. CDR3 nucleotides: TGTGCCAGTAGTATGAACTACCTGAGCTCCTACGAGCAGTACTTC.

About this clone: One end of the junction is discordant with germline, which a read error may explain. The J gene is TRBJ1-1, the V gene TRBV7-7; TRBD1 is a possible D gene (5 bases). The CDR3 sequence is 13 residues long. Germline loops: CDR1 SSHAT, CDR2 FNYEAQ (reference sequence). CDR3 coding DNA: TGTGCTAGCAGCCAAGGGGAGAGGACTGAAGCTTTCTTT. This translates into CASSQGERTEAFF.

This chain links TRBV9 with TRBJ2-1; 9 nucleotides align to TRBD1. The germline V gene has CDR1 SGDLS and CDR2 YYNGEE. The CDR3 runs 15 residues. V was pared by 3 bases and J by 10 bases, with 11 bases of the junction left unmatched. The CDR3 nucleotides are TGTGCCAGCAGCGGGGGCGGACAGGGGATAGGCGAGCAGTTCTTC. This encodes CASSGGGQGIGEQFF.

V is TRBV12-5 and J is TRBJ2-3; D may match TRBD1 or TRBD2 (6 bases each). V was pared by 6 bases and J by 1 base, with 8 bases between. The CDR3 length is 13 residues. CDR1 is LGHNT, CDR2 FRNRAP, per germline. In nucleotides, the CDR3 is TGTGCTAGTGGAAGGGGGGGCACAGATACGCAGTATTTT. Translating gives CASGRGGTDTQYF.

V is TRBV6-6 and J is TRBJ1-6; D remains ambiguous. Germline-derived CDR1 and CDR2 are MNHNY and SVGAGI (reference sequence). This CDR3 spans 13 amino acids. The germline V and J ends were trimmed by 6 bases and 7 bases, with 10 bases remaining between them. CDR3 DNA sequence: TGTGCCAGCAGCGAGGTCTGGAATTCACCCCTCCACTTT. Its protein product is CASSEVWNSPLHF.

The V gene is TRBV7-3, the J gene TRBJ2-3, with unresolved D. Trimming shortened V by 4 bases and J by 1 base, and 15 bases separated the two germline ends. The CDR3 is 16 residues long. The germline gives CDR1 SGHTA, CDR2 FQGTGA. CDR3 sequence reads: CASSSDRWPGTDTQYF. The CDR3 nucleotides are TGTGCCAGCAGCTCCGATCGGTGGCCGGGCACAGATACGCAGTATTTT.

This sequence joins TRBV6-6 and TRBJ2-7; the D gene is possibly TRBD2 (6 bases). Per germline, CDR1 MNHNY and CDR2 SVGAGI (reference sequence). V was trimmed by 5 bases and J by 2 bases, leaving 16 bases between them. The CDR3 spans 15 residues. As DNA, the CDR3 is TGTGCCAGCAGTGGCGGGACTCCTTCCCCCTACGAGCAGTACTTC. Residues: CASSGGTPSPYEQYF.

The rearrangement joins TRBV29-1 to TRBJ1-1; TRBD1 is a possible D gene (5 bases). Trimming pared 4 bases from V and 4 bases from J, leaving 10 bases between. This CDR3 contains 12 residues. Germline V lookup: CDR1 SQVTM, CDR2 ANQGSEA. The CDR3 reads CSVVGEGTEAFF. CDR3 DNA: TGCAGCGTTGTGGGGGAGGGCACTGAAGCTTTCTTT. The entire variable domain, with the rest obtained from reference TRBV29-1 and TRBJ1-1, is as follows: SAVISQKPSRDICQRGTSLTIQCQVDSQVTMMFWYRQQPGQSLTLIATANQGSEATYESGFVIDKFPISRPNLTFSTLTVSNMSPEDSSIYLCSVVGEGTEAFFGQGTRLTVV.

The chain is built from TRBV6-5 and TRBJ1-2; no clear D. The V end lost 4 bases, the J end lost 4 bases, and 7 bases lay between the germline ends. The CDR3 totals 12 residues. The V gene's germline CDR1 is MNHEY and CDR2 SVGAGI. The CDR3 nucleotides read TGTGCCAGCAGTTTGTCAGGCTATGGCTACACCTTC. Translating gives CASSLSGYGYTF.